Many counts were recorded for the clone carrying this T cell receptor beta chain. Germline-derived CDR1 and CDR2 are LNHDA and SQIVND (reference sequence). The germline V and J ends were trimmed by 9 bases and 0 bases, with 12 bases remaining between them. The CDR3 consists of 14 residues. The data stem from a study of prognosis after radiotherapy for stage I lung cancer. Overall study: It was SBRT that served as radiotherapy, in 3 to 5 fractions with a biologically effective dose of at least 100 Gy. There were no patients who received concurrent therapy with stereotactic body radiotherapy.

There were around 5.5 milliliters of peripheral blood drawn at each of two time points. Multiplex PCR, run in two rounds, amplified TCR beta CDR3 from genomic DNA. Gene-specific TRBV and TRBJ primers were used in PCR round one. TCRdb ran MiXCR on the multiplex PCR reads and lists one entry per CDR3 protein. The table includes fewer than 25,000 distinct CDR3 sequences, approximately 25% detected once. The source of this sequence is a donor over 45 with non-small cell lung cancer. The chain employs TRBV19 and TRBJ1-5; TRBD1 is a possible D gene (5 bases). Sequences were derived from PBMCs, sampled before or after stereotactic body radiation therapy (not recorded which). The CDR3 bases are TGTGCCAGCAGTTCAGGGTTTAGCAATCAGCCCCAGCATTTT. Amino acid sequence: CASSSGFSNQPQHF.